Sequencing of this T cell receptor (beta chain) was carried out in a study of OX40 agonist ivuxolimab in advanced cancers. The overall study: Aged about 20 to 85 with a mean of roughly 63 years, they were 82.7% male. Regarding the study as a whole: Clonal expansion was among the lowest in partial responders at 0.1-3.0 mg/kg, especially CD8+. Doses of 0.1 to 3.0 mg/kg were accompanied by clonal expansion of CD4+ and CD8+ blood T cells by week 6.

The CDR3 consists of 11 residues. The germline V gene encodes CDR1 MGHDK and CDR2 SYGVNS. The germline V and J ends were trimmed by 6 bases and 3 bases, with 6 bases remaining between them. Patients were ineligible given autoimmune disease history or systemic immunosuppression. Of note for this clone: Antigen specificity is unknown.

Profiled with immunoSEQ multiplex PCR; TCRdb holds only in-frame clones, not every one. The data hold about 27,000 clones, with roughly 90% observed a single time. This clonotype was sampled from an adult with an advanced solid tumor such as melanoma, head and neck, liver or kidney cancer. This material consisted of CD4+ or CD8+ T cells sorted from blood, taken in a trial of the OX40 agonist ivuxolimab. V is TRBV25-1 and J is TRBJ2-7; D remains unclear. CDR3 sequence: CASRDVYEQYF. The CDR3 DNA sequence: TGTGCCAGCAGGGATGTCTACGAGCAGTACTTC.